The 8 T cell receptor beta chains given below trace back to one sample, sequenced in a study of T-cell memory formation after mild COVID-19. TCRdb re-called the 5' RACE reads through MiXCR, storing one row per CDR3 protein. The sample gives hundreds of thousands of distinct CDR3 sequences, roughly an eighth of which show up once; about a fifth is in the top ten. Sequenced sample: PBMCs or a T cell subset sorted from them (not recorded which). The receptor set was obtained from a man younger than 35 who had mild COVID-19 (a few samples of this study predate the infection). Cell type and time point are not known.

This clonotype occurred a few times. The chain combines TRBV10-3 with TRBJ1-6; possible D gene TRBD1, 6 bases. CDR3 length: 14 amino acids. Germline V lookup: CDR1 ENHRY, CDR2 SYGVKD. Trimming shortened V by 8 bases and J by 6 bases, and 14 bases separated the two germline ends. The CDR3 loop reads CAILPGEVNSPLHF. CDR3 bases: TGTGCCATCCTGCCAGGGGAAGTTAATTCACCCCTCCACTTT.

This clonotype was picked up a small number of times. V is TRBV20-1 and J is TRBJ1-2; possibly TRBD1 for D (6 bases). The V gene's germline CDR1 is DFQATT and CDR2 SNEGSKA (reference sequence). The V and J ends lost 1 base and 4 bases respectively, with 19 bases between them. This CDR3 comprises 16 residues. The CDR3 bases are TGCAGTGCTAGAGGGGCTCCAGGGGCGGGCGGCTATGGCTACACCTTC. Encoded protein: CSARGAPGAGGYGYTF.

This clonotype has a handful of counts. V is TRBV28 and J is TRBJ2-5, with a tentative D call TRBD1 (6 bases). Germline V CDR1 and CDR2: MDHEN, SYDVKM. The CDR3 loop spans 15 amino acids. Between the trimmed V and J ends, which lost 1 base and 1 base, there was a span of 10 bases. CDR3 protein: CASSLSRGFQETQYF. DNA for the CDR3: TGTGCCAGCAGTTTATCGAGGGGGTTCCAAGAGACCCAGTACTTC.

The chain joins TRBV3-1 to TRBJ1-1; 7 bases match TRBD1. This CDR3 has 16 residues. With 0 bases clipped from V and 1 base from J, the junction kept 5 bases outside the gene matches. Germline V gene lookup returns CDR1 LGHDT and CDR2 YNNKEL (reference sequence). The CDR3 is CASSQDPGTENTEAFF. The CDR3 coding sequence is TGTGCCAGCAGCCAAGATCCCGGGACAGAGAACACTGAAGCTTTCTTT.

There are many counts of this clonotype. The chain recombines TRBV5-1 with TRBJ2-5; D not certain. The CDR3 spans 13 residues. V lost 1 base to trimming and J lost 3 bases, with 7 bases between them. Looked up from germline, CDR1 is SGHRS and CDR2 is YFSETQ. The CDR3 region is CASSLRREETQYF. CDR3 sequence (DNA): TGCGCCAGCAGCTTGCGTAGAGAAGAGACCCAGTACTTC.

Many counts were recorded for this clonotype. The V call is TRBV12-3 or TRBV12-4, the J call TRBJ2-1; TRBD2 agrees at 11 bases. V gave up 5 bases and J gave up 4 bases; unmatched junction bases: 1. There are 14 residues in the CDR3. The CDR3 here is CASSGTSGYNEQFF. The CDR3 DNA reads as TGTGCCAGCAGTGGGACTAGCGGATACAATGAGCAGTTCTTC.

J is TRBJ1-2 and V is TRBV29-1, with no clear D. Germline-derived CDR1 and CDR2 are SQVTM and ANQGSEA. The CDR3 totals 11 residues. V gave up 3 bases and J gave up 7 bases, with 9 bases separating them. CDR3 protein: CSVEGGSGYTF. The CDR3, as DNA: TGCAGCGTTGAGGGAGGGTCTGGCTACACCTTC.

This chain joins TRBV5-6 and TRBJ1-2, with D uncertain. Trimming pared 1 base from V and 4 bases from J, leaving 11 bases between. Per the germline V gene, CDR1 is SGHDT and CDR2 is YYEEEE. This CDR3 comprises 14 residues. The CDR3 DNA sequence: TGTGCCAGCAGCTTGAGCGGGGAGGCCTATGGCTACACCTTC. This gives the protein CASSLSGEAYGYTF.